The clone carrying this TCR beta chain was recorded once. This sample is drawn from a study of T cell changes during pregnancy in multiple sclerosis. The repertoire was sequenced with immunoSEQ multiplex PCR; TCRdb's copy has only in-frame clones and lacks some. The sample includes tens of thousands of clones, about 90% of them seen just once. Germline V lookup: CDR1 SGHTA, CDR2 FQGNSA. This CDR3 contains 15 residues. With 5 bases clipped from V and 5 bases from J, the junction kept 10 bases outside the gene matches. The sample in question was PBMCs, obtained in the first trimester of pregnancy. V is TRBV7-2 and J is TRBJ2-7; 9 bases match TRBD1. The TCR sequence derives from a female donor in good health, serving as a control in a pregnancy study. Some clones in this sample may be carry-over from other donors' samples. The CDR3 is CASSHDRGGRNEQYF. For the CDR3, the DNA is TGTGCCAGCAGCCACGACAGGGGGGGAAGGAACGAGCAGTACTTC.